The T cell receptor (beta chain) described here comes from a study of shared clonotypes between healthy human individuals. CDR1 and CDR2 from the germline V gene are SEHNR and FQNEAQ (reference sequence). J gave up 1 base and V 5 bases, and 2 bases lay outside the gene matches. The CDR3 is made up of 14 amino acids. Worth noting for this clone: The antigen remains undetermined.

Under the authors' procedure: ImmunoSEQ sequences covered only the junction and lacked quality scores; filtering therefore differed. Profiled with immunoSEQ multiplex PCR; TCRdb holds only in-frame clones, not every one. V and J calls and clone size come straight from that table; D and trimming were deduced from the DNA. Among about 820,000 clones, 85% to 95% were seen once, and the ten largest hold less than 25%. Naivety among CD8 cells was defined by CD45RO negativity and positive CCR7 selection, thereby excluding terminally differentiated effector memory CD45RA+ cells. The donors, healthy adults who were HIV-negative, had experienced no recent acute infections or vaccinations. General study points: Across subsets, estimated richness was generally greater for naive than for memory populations.

Sequenced material: naive CD8+ T cells sorted from blood. The chain is built from TRBV7-9 and TRBJ2-3, with 8 bases fitting TRBD2. This receptor was identified in a man aged 30-40 years in good health. CDR3 region: CASSGGLGTDTQYF. CDR3 in DNA: TGTGCCAGCAGCGGGGGACTAGGCACAGATACGCAGTATTTT.